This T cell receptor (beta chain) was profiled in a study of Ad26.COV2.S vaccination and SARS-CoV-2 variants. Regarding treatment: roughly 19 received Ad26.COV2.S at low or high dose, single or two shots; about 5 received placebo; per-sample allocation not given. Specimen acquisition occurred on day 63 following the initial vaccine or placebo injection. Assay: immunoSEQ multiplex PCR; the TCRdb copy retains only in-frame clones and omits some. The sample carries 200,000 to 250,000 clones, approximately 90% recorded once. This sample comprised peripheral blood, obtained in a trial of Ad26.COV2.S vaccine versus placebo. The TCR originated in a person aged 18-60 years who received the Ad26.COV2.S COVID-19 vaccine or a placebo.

The CDR3 is CAISALQETQYF. CDR3 nucleotides: TGTGCCATCAGTGCCCTACAAGAGACCCAGTACTTC. The gene calls are TRBV10-3 and TRBJ2-5; D ambiguous. V shed 4 bases and J shed 2 bases, with 5 bases lying between them. The CDR3 contains 12 residues. The germline V gene has CDR1 ENHRY and CDR2 SYGVKD.